This T cell receptor beta chain originates from a study of cytomegalovirus exposure and HLA in healthy donors. The PCR made use of 60 Vbeta and 13 Jbeta primers. Assay: immunoSEQ multiplex PCR; the TCRdb copy retains only in-frame clones and omits some. Among about 150,000 clones listed, 85% were seen once. General study results and limits: A likely sequencing artifact accounted for one observed cluster of highly shared sequence variants. The authors later linked a missense DCLRE1C variant to TCR beta V- and J-gene trimming. Reports indicate that TCR beta sequences accurately predicted the HLA-A and HLA-B alleles of most subjects.

On this clone: Its antigen is not known. The DNA is omitted, as the CDR3 cannot be located on it reliably, and the CDR3 follows TCRdb's listing.

The germline V gene encodes CDR1 SGHDT and CDR2 YYEEEE. The CDR3 spans 19 amino acids, including both terminal residues. What was sequenced was PBMCs. The origin of this receptor is a woman aged 18-29 years in good health and CMV-seronegative. The chain combines TRBV5-6 with TRBJ2-3; the DNA was not used to check the table's D call, TRBD1. The CDR3 here is CATAGGRGYPCGSGDTQYF.